The text below deals with one T cell receptor (beta chain). No antigen is known for it. Sorted-subset replicate PCR reactions contained 150 to 200 ng DNA, corresponding to about 30,000 T cell genomes. Here immunoSEQ multiplex PCR was the method, and the copy in TCRdb shows in-frame clones only, minus some. There are some 2,500,000 clones in the sample; 80% to 95% occur only once, and 0.3% to 0.45% lies in the top ten. The data were obtained in a study of shared clonotypes between healthy human individuals. The CDR3 loop spans 15 amino acids. From germline, CDR1 is SGHRS and CDR2 YFSETQ. J was trimmed by 8 bases and V by 4 bases; bases with no gene match: 8. General study findings and limits: How much donors shared clonotypes was expected to be affected by sequencing depth.

The donor population consisted of healthy HIV-negative adults with no recent acute infections or vaccinations. Sequencing input: naive CD4+ T cells from PBMCs. Subset denoted: CD45RA+ positively selected. The sequence came from a man between 18 and 29 years old in good health. Some clones in this sample may be carry-over from other donors' samples. The V call is TRBV5-1, the J call TRBJ1-4, with 10 positions matching TRBD1. The CDR3 region is CASSEGTGVGEKLFF. CDR3 nucleotide sequence: TGCGCCAGCAGCGAAGGGACAGGGGTGGGCGAAAAACTGTTTTTT.